This paragraph covers one TCR beta chain sequence. Antigen: not known. Looked up from germline, CDR1 is LNHDA and CDR2 is SQIVND (reference sequence). This CDR3 is 14 amino acids long. The ends were cut back, 7 bases at V and 9 bases at J, with 21 bases in the middle. The data belong to a study of T cell clones after liver transplantation. Measured with immunoSEQ multiplex PCR; TCRdb has only the in-frame clones, and not every one. The sample has fewer than 45,000 clones, roughly 86% seen once; the top ten hold around 2.5%. Points from the study as a whole: Post-transplant time points were not standardized, so conclusions are preliminary. Low donor cell numbers restricted donor-reactive repertoire measurement in two subjects.

The starting material was CD4+ T cells from blood, obtained 24 months after liver transplant. V gene TRBV19 combines with J gene TRBJ1-2; D gene unclear. The TCR comes from a human patient who received a liver transplant. The graft donor may have contributed some T cells. CDR3 loop: CASTNREPLNSYTF. CDR3 coding DNA: TGTGCCAGTACCAACCGGGAGCCACTTAATAGCTACACCTTC.